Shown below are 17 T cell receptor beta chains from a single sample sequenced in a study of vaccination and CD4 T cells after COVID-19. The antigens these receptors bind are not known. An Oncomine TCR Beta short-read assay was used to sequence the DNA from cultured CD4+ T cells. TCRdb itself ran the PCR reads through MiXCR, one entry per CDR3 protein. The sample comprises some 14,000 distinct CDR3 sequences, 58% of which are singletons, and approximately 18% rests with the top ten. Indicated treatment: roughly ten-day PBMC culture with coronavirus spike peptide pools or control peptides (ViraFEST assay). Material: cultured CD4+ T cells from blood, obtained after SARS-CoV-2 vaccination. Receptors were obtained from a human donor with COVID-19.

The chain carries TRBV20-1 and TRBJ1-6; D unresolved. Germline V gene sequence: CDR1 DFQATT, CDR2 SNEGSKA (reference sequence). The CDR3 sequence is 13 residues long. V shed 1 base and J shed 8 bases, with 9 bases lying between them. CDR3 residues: CSARGRTDSPLHF. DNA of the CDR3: TGCAGTGCTAGAGGCAGGACGGATTCACCCCTCCACTTT.

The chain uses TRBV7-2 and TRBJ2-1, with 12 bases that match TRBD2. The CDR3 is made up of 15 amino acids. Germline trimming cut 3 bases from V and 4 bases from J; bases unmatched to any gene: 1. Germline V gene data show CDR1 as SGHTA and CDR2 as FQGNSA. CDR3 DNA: TGTGCCAGCAGCTTCACTAGCGGGGGGTACAATGAGCAGTTCTTC. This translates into CASSFTSGGYNEQFF. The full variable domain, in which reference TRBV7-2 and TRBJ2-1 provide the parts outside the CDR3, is GAGVSQSPSNKVTEKGKDVELRCDPISGHTALYWYRQSLGQGLEFLIYFQGNSAPDKSGLPSDRFSAERTGGSVSTLTIQRTQQEDSAVYLCASSFTSGGYNEQFFGPGTRLTVL.

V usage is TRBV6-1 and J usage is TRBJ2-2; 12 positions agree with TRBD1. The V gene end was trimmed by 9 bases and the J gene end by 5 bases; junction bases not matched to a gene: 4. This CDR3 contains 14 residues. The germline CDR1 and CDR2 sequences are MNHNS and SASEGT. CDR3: CASKGQGATGELFF. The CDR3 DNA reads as TGTGCCAGTAAGGGACAGGGGGCAACCGGGGAGCTGTTTTTT.

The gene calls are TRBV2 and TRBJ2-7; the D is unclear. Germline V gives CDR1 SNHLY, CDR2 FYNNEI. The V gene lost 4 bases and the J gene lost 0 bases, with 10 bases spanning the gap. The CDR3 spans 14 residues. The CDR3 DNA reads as TGTGCCAGCAGTGGCGGCTCCAGCTCCTACGAGCAGTACTTC. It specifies CASSGGSSSYEQYF.

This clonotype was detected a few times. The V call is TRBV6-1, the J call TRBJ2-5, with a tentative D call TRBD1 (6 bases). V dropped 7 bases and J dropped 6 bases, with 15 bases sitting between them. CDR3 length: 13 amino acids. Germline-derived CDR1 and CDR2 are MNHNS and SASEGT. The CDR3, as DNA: TGTGCCAGCATGAGGGCAGGGGTTCAGACCCAGTACTTC. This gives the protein CASMRAGVQTQYF.

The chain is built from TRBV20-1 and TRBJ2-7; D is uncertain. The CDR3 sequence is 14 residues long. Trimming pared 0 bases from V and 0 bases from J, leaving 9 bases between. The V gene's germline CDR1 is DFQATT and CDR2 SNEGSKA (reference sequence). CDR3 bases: TGCAGTGCTAGAGATCCGGCTAGCTCCTACGAGCAGTACTTC. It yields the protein CSARDPASSYEQYF.

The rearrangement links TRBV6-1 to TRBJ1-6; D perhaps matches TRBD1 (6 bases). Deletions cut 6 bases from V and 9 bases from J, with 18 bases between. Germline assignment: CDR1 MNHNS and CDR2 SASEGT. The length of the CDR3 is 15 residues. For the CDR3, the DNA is TGTGCCAGCAGACCGGACAGTCTTTGGATTTCACCCCTCCACTTT. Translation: CASRPDSLWISPLHF.

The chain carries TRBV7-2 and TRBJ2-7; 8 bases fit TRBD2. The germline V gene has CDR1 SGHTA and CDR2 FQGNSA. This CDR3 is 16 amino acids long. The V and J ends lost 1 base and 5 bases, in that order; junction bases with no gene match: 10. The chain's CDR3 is CASSLGSGTSTDEQYF. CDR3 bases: TGTGCCAGCAGCTTAGGGTCCGGGACTAGTACTGACGAGCAGTACTTC.

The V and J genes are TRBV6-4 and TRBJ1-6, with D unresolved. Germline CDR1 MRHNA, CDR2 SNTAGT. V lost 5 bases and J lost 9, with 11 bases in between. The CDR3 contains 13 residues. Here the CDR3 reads CASSTEFGSPLHF. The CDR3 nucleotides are TGTGCCAGCAGTACCGAGTTCGGTTCACCCCTCCACTTT.

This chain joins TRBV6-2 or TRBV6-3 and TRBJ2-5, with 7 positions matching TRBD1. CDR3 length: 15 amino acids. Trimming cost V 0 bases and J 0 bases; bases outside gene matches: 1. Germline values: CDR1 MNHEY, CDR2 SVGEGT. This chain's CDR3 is CASSYSGTDQETQYF. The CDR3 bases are TGTGCCAGCAGTTACTCAGGGACAGACCAAGAGACCCAGTACTTC.

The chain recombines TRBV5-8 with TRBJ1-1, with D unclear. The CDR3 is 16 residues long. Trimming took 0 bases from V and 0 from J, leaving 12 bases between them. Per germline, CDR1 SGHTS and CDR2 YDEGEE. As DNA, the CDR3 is TGTGCCAGCAGCTTGGGTCTTAGTTTCATGAACACTGAAGCTTTCTTT. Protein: CASSLGLSFMNTEAFF.

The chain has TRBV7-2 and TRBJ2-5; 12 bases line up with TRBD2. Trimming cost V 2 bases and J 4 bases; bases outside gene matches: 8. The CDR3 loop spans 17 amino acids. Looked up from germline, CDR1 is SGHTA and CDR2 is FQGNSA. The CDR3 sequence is CASSLIPPGLAGETQYF. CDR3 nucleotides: TGTGCCAGCAGCTTAATCCCCCCGGGACTAGCGGGAGAGACCCAGTACTTC.

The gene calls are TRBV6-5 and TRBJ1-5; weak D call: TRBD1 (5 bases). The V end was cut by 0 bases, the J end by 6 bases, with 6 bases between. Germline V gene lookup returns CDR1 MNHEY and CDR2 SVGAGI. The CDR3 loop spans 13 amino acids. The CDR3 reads CASSYSRGQPQHF. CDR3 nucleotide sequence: TGTGCCAGCAGTTACTCGAGGGGTCAGCCCCAGCATTTT.

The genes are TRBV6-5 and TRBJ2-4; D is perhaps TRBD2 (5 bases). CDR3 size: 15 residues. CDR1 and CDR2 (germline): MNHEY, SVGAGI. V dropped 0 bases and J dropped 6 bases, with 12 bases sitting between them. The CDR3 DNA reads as TGTGCCAGCAGTTACTCGAACGGTGCGGGAAACATTCAGTACTTC. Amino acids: CASSYSNGAGNIQYF.

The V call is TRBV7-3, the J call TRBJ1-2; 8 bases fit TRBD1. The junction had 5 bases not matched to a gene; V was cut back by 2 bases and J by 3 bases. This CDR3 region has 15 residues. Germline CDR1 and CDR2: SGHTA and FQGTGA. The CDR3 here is CASSLSGGKDYGYTF. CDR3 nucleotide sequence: TGTGCCAGCAGCTTATCAGGGGGCAAGGACTATGGCTACACCTTC.

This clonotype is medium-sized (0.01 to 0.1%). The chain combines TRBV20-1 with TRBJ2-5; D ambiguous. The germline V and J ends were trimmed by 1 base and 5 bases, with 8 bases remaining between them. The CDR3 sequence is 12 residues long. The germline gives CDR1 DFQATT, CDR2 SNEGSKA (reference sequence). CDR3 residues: CSARAAAETQYF. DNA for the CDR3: TGCAGTGCTAGAGCTGCAGCGGAGACCCAGTACTTC.

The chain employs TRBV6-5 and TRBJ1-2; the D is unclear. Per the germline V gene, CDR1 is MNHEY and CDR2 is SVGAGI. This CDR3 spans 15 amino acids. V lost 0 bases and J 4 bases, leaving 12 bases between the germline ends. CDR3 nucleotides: TGTGCCAGCAGTTACTCGTGGGCAGACTCCTATGGCTACACCTTC. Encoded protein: CASSYSWADSYGYTF.